The present T cell receptor (beta chain) was sequenced within a study of identical twins. TCRdb re-called the 5' RACE reads with MiXCR, one entry per CDR3 protein. The sample holds 300,000 to 400,000 distinct CDR3 sequences, roughly 9% seen once. Germline CDR1 reads SGHNT; CDR2 reads YENEEA. The CDR3 is 16 residues long. With 5 bases removed from V and 1 base from J, the gap between germline ends came to 15 bases. The specimen sequenced was naive T cells sorted from blood. The TCR originated in a woman aged 45-65 years in good health. V gene TRBV11-3 combines with J gene TRBJ2-4, with D perhaps TRBD2 (6 bases). CDR3 sequence reads: CASSPRRADAKNIQYF. CDR3 DNA sequence: TGTGCCAGCAGCCCAAGGAGGGCTGATGCCAAAAACATTCAGTACTTC.